These T cell receptor beta chains were read from a single sample in a study of early T cells in non-severe SARS-CoV-2 infection. TCRdb re-analysed the 5' RACE reads in MiXCR, keeping a single row per CDR3 protein. The data show tens of thousands of distinct CDR3 sequences, with about 6.3% seen just once and less than 3.5% held by the top ten. Here the sequenced sample was whole blood, taken at baseline. The receptors were sampled from an adult who was a healthcare worker with PCR-confirmed SARS-CoV-2 infection or an uninfected control (not recorded which). Both conserved end residues are part of each CDR3. D genes are given only for firm matches. Size is stated for part of the rows, as once, few or many counts, or as a class when the clone is expanded.

CDR3 length: 14
clone size: many
V gene: TRBV20-1
D gene: TRBD2
J gene: TRBJ2-1
CDR3 protein: CSARLGGGREEQFF
CDR3 DNA: TGCAGTGCTAGGCTCGGGGGGGGCCGAGAGGAGCAGTTCTTC

CDR3 length: 15
clone size: .
V gene: TRBV2
D gene: .
J gene: TRBJ2-4
CDR3 protein: CASSDFRLAKNIQYF
CDR3 DNA: TGTGCCAGCAGTGATTTTAGGCTAGCCAAAAACATTCAGTACTTC

CDR3 length: 12
clone size: few
V gene: TRBV12-3/TRBV12-4
D gene: .
J gene: TRBJ1-2
CDR3 protein: CASDGQYYGYTF
CDR3 DNA: TGTGCCAGCGACGGACAGTACTATGGCTACACCTTC

CDR3 length: 14
clone size: many
V gene: TRBV29-1
D gene: .
J gene: TRBJ2-3
CDR3 protein: CSVEDWGGVDTQYF
CDR3 DNA: TGCAGCGTTGAAGATTGGGGGGGCGTAGATACGCAGTATTTT

CDR3 length: 15
clone size: few
V gene: TRBV18
D gene: .
J gene: TRBJ1-1
CDR3 protein: CASSVVSEQSTEAFF
CDR3 DNA: TGTGCCAGCTCAGTGGTATCGGAACAGAGCACTGAAGCTTTCTTT

CDR3 length: 15
clone size: many
V gene: TRBV4-3
D gene: .
J gene: TRBJ2-3
CDR3 protein: CASSLTESNTDTQYF
CDR3 DNA: TGCGCCAGCAGCCTTACAGAAAGTAACACAGATACGCAGTATTTT

CDR3 length: 14
clone size: medium-sized
V gene: TRBV20-1
D gene: TRBD2
J gene: TRBJ2-7
CDR3 protein: CSARGTSGDHEQYF
CDR3 DNA: TGCAGTGCTAGAGGGACTAGCGGGGACCACGAGCAGTACTTC

CDR3 length: 15
clone size: many
V gene: TRBV13
D gene: TRBD1
J gene: TRBJ2-1
CDR3 protein: CASSPGTGRYAEQFF
CDR3 DNA: TGTGCCAGCAGCCCCGGGACAGGGAGGTATGCTGAGCAGTTCTTC

CDR3 length: 14
clone size: many
V gene: TRBV6-5
D gene: TRBD1
J gene: TRBJ1-1
CDR3 protein: CASSHRDSRTEAFF
CDR3 DNA: TGTGCCAGCAGTCACCGGGACAGTCGGACTGAAGCTTTCTTT

CDR3 length: 15
clone size: few
V gene: TRBV4-1
D gene: .
J gene: TRBJ1-3
CDR3 protein: CASSPLPSSGNTIYF
CDR3 DNA: TGCGCCAGCAGCCCCTTGCCGAGCTCTGGAAACACCATATATTTT

CDR3 length: 13
clone size: many
V gene: TRBV6-2/TRBV6-3
D gene: .
J gene: TRBJ1-6
CDR3 protein: CASTDPGSEPLHF
CDR3 DNA: TGTGCCAGCACCGACCCGGGGTCAGAGCCCCTCCACTTT

CDR3 length: 15
clone size: .
V gene: TRBV11-3
D gene: TRBD1
J gene: TRBJ1-2
CDR3 protein: CASSQEGQGGYGYTF
CDR3 DNA: TGTGCCAGCAGCCAAGAGGGACAGGGCGGCTATGGCTACACCTTC

CDR3 length: 13
clone size: many
V gene: TRBV11-2
D gene: .
J gene: TRBJ2-5
CDR3 protein: CASSLLAQETQYF
CDR3 DNA: TGTGCCAGCAGCTTATTGGCCCAAGAGACCCAGTACTTC

CDR3 length: 15
clone size: many
V gene: TRBV7-9
D gene: .
J gene: TRBJ2-1
CDR3 protein: CASSEIASSYNEQFF
CDR3 DNA: TGTGCCAGCAGTGAGATAGCGAGCTCCTACAATGAGCAGTTCTTC

CDR3 length: 15
clone size: .
V gene: TRBV19
D gene: .
J gene: TRBJ2-2
CDR3 protein: CASSLRTLNTGELFF
CDR3 DNA: TGTGCCAGTAGTCTGAGGACACTGAACACCGGGGAGCTGTTTTTT

CDR3 length: 14
clone size: .
V gene: TRBV5-1
D gene: .
J gene: TRBJ2-3
CDR3 protein: CASSAYLVADTQYF
CDR3 DNA: TGCGCCAGCAGCGCGTACCTCGTGGCAGATACGCAGTATTTT

CDR3 length: 14
clone size: many
V gene: TRBV7-2
D gene: .
J gene: TRBJ2-7
CDR3 protein: CASSPRASSYEQYF
CDR3 DNA: TGTGCCAGCAGCCCCCGAGCTAGCTCCTACGAGCAGTACTTC

CDR3 length: 13
clone size: few
V gene: TRBV6-6
D gene: .
J gene: TRBJ1-2
CDR3 protein: CASSPRGGSGYTF
CDR3 DNA: TGTGCCAGCAGCCCGAGGGGGGGCTCTGGCTACACCTTC

CDR3 length: 16
clone size: many
V gene: TRBV28
D gene: TRBD2
J gene: TRBJ2-5
CDR3 protein: CASTWGGALPPGTQYF
CDR3 DNA: TGTGCCAGCACCTGGGGAGGGGCTCTCCCCCCCGGGACCCAGTACTTC

CDR3 length: 14
clone size: many
V gene: TRBV6-6
D gene: .
J gene: TRBJ1-4
CDR3 protein: CASSQSGFNEKLFF
CDR3 DNA: TGTGCCAGCAGCCAGTCAGGGTTTAATGAAAAACTGTTTTTT

CDR3 length: 17
clone size: .
V gene: TRBV12-2
D gene: .
J gene: TRBJ2-2
CDR3 protein: CASRSPRGGSHIRELFF
CDR3 DNA: TGTGCAAGTCGCTCCCCCCGGGGCGGATCCCACATCCGGGAGCTGTTTTTT

CDR3 length: 11
clone size: many
V gene: TRBV29-1
D gene: .
J gene: TRBJ1-2
CDR3 protein: CSVAQPYGYTF
CDR3 DNA: TGCAGCGTTGCACAGCCCTATGGCTACACCTTC

CDR3 length: 14
clone size: medium-sized
V gene: TRBV20-1
D gene: TRBD1
J gene: TRBJ1-2
CDR3 protein: CSARSGTGIYGYTF
CDR3 DNA: TGCAGTGCTAGATCTGGGACAGGGATTTATGGCTACACCTTC

CDR3 length: 16
clone size: many
V gene: TRBV11-2
D gene: TRBD1
J gene: TRBJ1-2
CDR3 protein: CASSPGGAEGIYGYTF
CDR3 DNA: TGTGCCAGCAGCCCAGGGGGGGCAGAGGGGATCTATGGCTACACCTTC

CDR3 length: 13
clone size: many
V gene: TRBV18
D gene: .
J gene: TRBJ1-5
CDR3 protein: CASSQGIDQPQHF
CDR3 DNA: TGTGCCAGCTCACAGGGGATCGATCAGCCCCAGCATTTT

CDR3 length: 17
clone size: many
V gene: TRBV6-1
D gene: TRBD2
J gene: TRBJ2-1
CDR3 protein: CASSAAGGGAAYNEQFF
CDR3 DNA: TGTGCCAGCAGTGCAGCGGGCGGGGGGGCCGCCTACAATGAGCAGTTCTTC

CDR3 length: 18
clone size: many
V gene: TRBV28
D gene: TRBD2
J gene: TRBJ2-3
CDR3 protein: CASSPILPSGGATDTQYF
CDR3 DNA: TGTGCCAGCAGTCCAATTCTTCCTAGCGGGGGTGCGACAGATACGCAGTATTTT

CDR3 length: 13
clone size: few
V gene: TRBV28
D gene: .
J gene: TRBJ2-7
CDR3 protein: CASSPGGLYEQYF
CDR3 DNA: TGTGCCAGCAGTCCGGGGGGCCTCTACGAGCAGTACTTC

CDR3 length: 14
clone size: many
V gene: TRBV5-6
D gene: .
J gene: TRBJ2-7
CDR3 protein: CASSLGGSPYEQYF
CDR3 DNA: TGTGCCAGCAGCTTGGGAGGGTCCCCCTACGAGCAGTACTTC

CDR3 length: 16
clone size: many
V gene: TRBV11-2
D gene: .
J gene: TRBJ1-2
CDR3 protein: CASSPSTGRINYGYTF
CDR3 DNA: TGTGCCAGCAGCCCGAGTACCGGACGGATTAACTATGGCTACACCTTC

CDR3 length: 15
clone size: many
V gene: TRBV4-2
D gene: .
J gene: TRBJ2-1
CDR3 protein: CASSQDSGSVDEQFF
CDR3 DNA: TGTGCCAGCAGCCAAGATTCGGGGTCGGTGGATGAGCAGTTCTTC

CDR3 length: 16
clone size: many
V gene: TRBV7-3
D gene: .
J gene: TRBJ2-6
CDR3 protein: CASSPDRLTGANVLTF
CDR3 DNA: TGTGCCAGCAGCCCGGATCGGCTGACGGGGGCCAACGTCCTGACTTTC

CDR3 length: 16
clone size: .
V gene: TRBV11-3
D gene: TRBD2
J gene: TRBJ2-1
CDR3 protein: CTSSLVLTGGNNEQFF
CDR3 DNA: TGTACCAGCAGCTTAGTATTGACGGGGGGAAACAATGAGCAGTTCTTC

CDR3 length: 21
clone size: many
V gene: TRBV27
D gene: TRBD2
J gene: TRBJ2-1
CDR3 protein: CASSPQGSGSGGHQSYNEQFF
CDR3 DNA: TGTGCCAGCAGTCCCCAGGGGTCGGGAAGCGGGGGGCACCAGTCCTACAATGAGCAGTTCTTC

CDR3 length: 16
clone size: .
V gene: TRBV5-4
D gene: .
J gene: TRBJ2-6
CDR3 protein: CASSPGDFSEANVLTF
CDR3 DNA: TGTGCCAGCAGCCCAGGGGACTTTAGCGAGGCCAACGTCCTGACTTTC

CDR3 length: 16
clone size: many
V gene: TRBV4-2
D gene: TRBD1
J gene: TRBJ1-5
CDR3 protein: CASSQGDRGPNQPQHF
CDR3 DNA: TGTGCCAGCAGCCAGGGCGACAGGGGGCCAAATCAGCCCCAGCATTTT

CDR3 length: 18
clone size: .
V gene: TRBV18
D gene: .
J gene: TRBJ2-3
CDR3 protein: CASSPSPGRTQSTDTQYF
CDR3 DNA: TGTGCCAGCTCCCCAAGCCCCGGCAGGACCCAAAGCACAGATACGCAGTATTTT

CDR3 length: 14
clone size: few
V gene: TRBV7-9
D gene: .
J gene: TRBJ1-4
CDR3 protein: CASSFRGANEKLFF
CDR3 DNA: TGTGCCAGCAGCTTCCGAGGAGCTAATGAAAAACTGTTTTTT

CDR3 length: 14
clone size: .
V gene: TRBV19
D gene: .
J gene: TRBJ2-7
CDR3 protein: CASSIVWGTYEQYF
CDR3 DNA: TGTGCCAGTAGTATAGTCTGGGGGACTTACGAGCAGTACTTC

CDR3 length: 13
clone size: many
V gene: TRBV19
D gene: .
J gene: TRBJ2-5
CDR3 protein: CASRRDGQETQYF
CDR3 DNA: TGTGCCAGTAGACGGGACGGACAAGAGACCCAGTACTTC

CDR3 length: 15
clone size: few
V gene: TRBV29-1
D gene: TRBD1
J gene: TRBJ2-7
CDR3 protein: CSVELRDRPDYEQYF
CDR3 DNA: TGCAGCGTTGAATTGCGGGACAGGCCTGACTACGAGCAGTACTTC

CDR3 length: 13
clone size: many
V gene: TRBV11-2
D gene: .
J gene: TRBJ2-7
CDR3 protein: CASSLGNNYEQYF
CDR3 DNA: TGTGCCAGCAGCTTAGGCAACAACTACGAGCAGTACTTC

CDR3 length: 13
clone size: many
V gene: TRBV4-2
D gene: .
J gene: TRBJ2-7
CDR3 protein: CASSQDLSSEQYF
CDR3 DNA: TGTGCCAGCAGCCAAGATCTCTCGTCGGAGCAGTACTTC

CDR3 length: 13
clone size: .
V gene: TRBV20-1
D gene: .
J gene: TRBJ1-1
CDR3 protein: CSARSPGNTEAFF
CDR3 DNA: TGCAGTGCTAGGTCGCCAGGGAACACTGAAGCTTTCTTT

CDR3 length: 13
clone size: .
V gene: TRBV11-2
D gene: .
J gene: TRBJ2-1
CDR3 protein: CASSSGTYNEQFF
CDR3 DNA: TGTGCCAGCAGCTCCGGGACCTACAATGAGCAGTTCTTC

CDR3 length: 12
clone size: many
V gene: TRBV3-2
D gene: .
J gene: TRBJ2-7
CDR3 protein: CASSPFSYEQYF
CDR3 DNA: TGTGCCAGCAGCCCTTTCTCCTACGAGCAGTACTTC